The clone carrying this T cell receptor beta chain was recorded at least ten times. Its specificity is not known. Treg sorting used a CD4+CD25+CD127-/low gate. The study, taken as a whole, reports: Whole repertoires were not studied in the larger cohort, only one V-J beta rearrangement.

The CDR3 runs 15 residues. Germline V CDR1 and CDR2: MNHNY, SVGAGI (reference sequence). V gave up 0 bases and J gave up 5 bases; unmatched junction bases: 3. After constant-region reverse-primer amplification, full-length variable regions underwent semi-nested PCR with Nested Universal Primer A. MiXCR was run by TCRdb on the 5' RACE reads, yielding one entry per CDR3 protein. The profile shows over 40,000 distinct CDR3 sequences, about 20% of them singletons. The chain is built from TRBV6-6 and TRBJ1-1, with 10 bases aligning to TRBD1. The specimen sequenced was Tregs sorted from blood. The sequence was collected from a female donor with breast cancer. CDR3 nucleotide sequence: TGTGCCAGCAGTTACTCTGGGACAGGGGTTACTGAAGCTTTCTTT. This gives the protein CASSYSGTGVTEAFF.